The 32 T cell receptor beta chains given below trace back to one sample, sequenced in a study of OX40 agonist ivuxolimab in advanced cancers. Produced via immunoSEQ multiplex PCR; TCRdb's table is partial and in-frame only. The repertoire holds 70,000 to 85,000 clones, with 87% as singletons. Source: CD4+ or CD8+ T cells sorted from blood, taken in a trial of the OX40 agonist ivuxolimab. The source is an adult with an advanced solid tumor such as melanoma, head and neck, liver or kidney cancer.

V and J are TRBV27 and TRBJ1-5; 8 bases match TRBD1. Germline V gives CDR1 MNHEY, CDR2 SMNVEV (reference sequence). This CDR3 region has 16 residues. The junction had 10 bases not matched to a gene; V was cut back by 6 bases and J by 3 bases. The CDR3 sequence is CASRPLGTGLNQPQHF. The CDR3, as DNA: TGTGCCAGCAGACCTTTAGGGACAGGACTCAATCAGCCCCAGCATTTT.

The rearrangement joins TRBV29-1 to TRBJ2-5, with TRBD1 matching 10 bases. The CDR3 spans 12 residues. V trimming: 7 bases; J trimming: 7 bases; junction bases outside the gene matches: 6. Germline-derived CDR1 and CDR2 are SQVTM and ANQGSEA. The CDR3 sequence: CSGRQGASTQYF. The CDR3 DNA reads as TGCAGCGGAAGACAGGGGGCATCGACCCAGTACTTC.

V is TRBV19 and J is TRBJ1-1, with D perhaps matching TRBD1 (5 bases). CDR1 is LNHDA, CDR2 SQIVND, per germline (reference sequence). V was trimmed by 7 bases and J by 7 bases, leaving 19 bases between them. This CDR3 spans 14 amino acids. This chain's CDR3 is CASMGDSVQGEAFF. For the CDR3, the DNA is TGTGCCAGTATGGGTGATTCTGTTCAGGGTGAAGCTTTCTTT.

This chain connects TRBV11-2 to TRBJ1-5; 8 bases are a match to TRBD1. CDR1 and CDR2 (germline): SGHAT, FQNNGV. CDR3 length equals 15 residues. With 6 bases clipped from V and 6 bases from J, the junction kept 10 bases outside the gene matches. The CDR3 here is CASSQSRGLGQPQHF. The CDR3 bases are TGTGCCAGCAGTCAGAGCAGGGGGCTAGGTCAGCCCCAGCATTTT.

The chain is built from TRBV18 and TRBJ1-2, with D possibly being TRBD1 (6 bases). This CDR3 has 18 amino acids. Germline values: CDR1 KGHSH, CDR2 LQKENI. The V and J ends lost 4 bases and 2 bases respectively, with 23 bases between them. The DNA of the CDR3 is TGTGCCAGCTCACTAATCGCCATTTCCAGGGGAACAAACTATGGCTACACCTTC. Translation gives CASSLIAISRGTNYGYTF.

This chain links TRBV6-1 with TRBJ2-1; 8 nucleotides match TRBD1. Germline-derived CDR1 and CDR2 are MNHNS and SASEGT. J was trimmed by 7 bases and V by 9 bases; bases with no gene match: 5. CDR3 length: 12 residues. CDR3 residues: CASQGARNEQFF. The DNA of the CDR3 is TGTGCCAGTCAGGGGGCTCGGAATGAGCAGTTCTTC.

The J gene is TRBJ2-4, the V gene TRBV2; tentative D call: TRBD2 (7 bases). V lost 6 bases and J lost 8, with 20 bases in between. CDR1 and CDR2 from the germline V gene are SNHLY and FYNNEI. The CDR3 consists of 15 residues. The CDR3 reads CASSGGGGGGHIQYF. CDR3 nucleotide sequence: TGTGCCAGCAGCGGCGGAGGGGGGGGAGGCCACATTCAGTACTTC.

J is TRBJ1-2 and V is TRBV28; D is possibly TRBD1 (5 bases). This CDR3 is built from 12 residues. Trimming left V 2 bases short and J 7 bases short, with 8 bases between. Looked up from germline, CDR1 is MDHEN and CDR2 is SYDVKM. The CDR3 here is CASSLSGGGYTF. The CDR3 bases are TGTGCCAGCAGTTTAAGCGGGGGTGGCTACACCTTC.

This clone was counted a few times. The rearrangement uses TRBV27 and TRBJ2-2; D possibly corresponds to TRBD1 (6 bases). Looked up from germline, CDR1 is MNHEY and CDR2 is SMNVEV (reference sequence). This CDR3 region has 14 residues. V dropped 6 bases and J dropped 4 bases, with 12 bases sitting between them. The CDR3 region has the DNA TGTGCCAGCAGATGGACAGCCATCACCGGGGAGCTGTTTTTT. Residues: CASRWTAITGELFF.

The V and J genes are TRBV6-1 and TRBJ2-5; TRBD2 might be the D (7 bases). This CDR3 contains 12 residues. V was shortened by 5 bases and J by 11 bases, with 15 bases between the two germline ends. Germline V gene lookup returns CDR1 MNHNS and CDR2 SASEGT. The CDR3 DNA follows: TGTGCCAGCAGTATTCAGGGGAGGGAGCAGTACTTC. As protein: CASSIQGREQYF.

The chain joins TRBV19 to TRBJ2-7; TRBD1 is a possible D gene (5 bases). This CDR3 spans 13 amino acids. The germline gives CDR1 LNHDA, CDR2 SQIVND (reference sequence). The V end was cut by 11 bases, the J end by 7 bases, with 21 bases between. The CDR3 loop reads CAGRTDTPGEQYF. CDR3 in DNA: TGTGCCGGACGGACGGACACACCGGGTGAGCAGTACTTC.

The chain employs TRBV7-9 and TRBJ2-7, with TRBD1 matching 9 bases. The CDR3 totals 15 residues. The V gene end was trimmed by 5 bases and the J gene end by 6 bases; junction bases not matched to a gene: 11. CDR1 is SEHNR and CDR2 is FQNEAQ in the germline V gene (reference sequence). For the CDR3, the DNA is TGTGCCAGCAGCCCACCCGGGACAGGGTGGAGCGAGCAGTACTTC. Translated: CASSPPGTGWSEQYF. Together with reference TRBV7-9 and TRBJ2-7, the CDR3 gives the full variable domain: DTGVSQNPRHKITKRGQNVTFRCDPISEHNRLYWYRQTLGQGPEFLTYFQNEAQLEKSRLLSDRFSAERPKGSFSTLEIQRTEQGDSAMYLCASSPPGTGWSEQYFGPGTRLTVT.

This clone was seen more than once but under ten times. This chain's CDR3 is CASARSGGFTDTQYF. The CDR3 DNA reads as TGTGCCAGCGCCCGCAGTGGGGGGTTCACAGATACGCAGTATTTT. The chain uses TRBV9 and TRBJ2-3, with D tentatively TRBD2 (6 bases). This CDR3 spans 15 amino acids. Germline V gene data show CDR1 as SGDLS and CDR2 as YYNGEE. Trimming took off 7 bases at V and 2 bases at J, with 17 bases between the two ends.

DNA of the CDR3: TGTGCCAGCAGTTCCCATGCGTTGGGCACAGATACGCAGTATTTT. This translates into CASSSHALGTDTQYF. The V call is TRBV27, the J call TRBJ2-3; the D is unclear. The V and J ends lost 4 bases and 1 base respectively, with 12 bases between them. The germline gives CDR1 MNHEY, CDR2 SMNVEV (reference sequence). CDR3 length equals 15 residues.

As for this clone: The sample carries other DNA sequences with the same CDR3. The V gene is TRBV4-1, the J gene TRBJ1-5; no definite D call. V lost 3 bases and J 0 bases, leaving 3 bases between the germline ends. The CDR3 has 13 amino acids. The germline gives CDR1 MGHRA, CDR2 YSYEKL. The CDR3 is CASSQGSNQPQHF. CDR3 DNA sequence: TGCGCCAGCAGCCAGGGTAGCAATCAGCCCCAGCATTTT.

V usage is TRBV10-3 and J usage is TRBJ1-5; no definite D call. CDR1 is ENHRY and CDR2 is SYGVKD in the germline V gene. The CDR3 has 15 residues. Trimming removed 0 bases from V and 4 bases from J, with 10 bases in between. CDR3 nucleotides: TGTGCCATCAGTGAGTCGACCGTCGGTAATCAGCCCCAGCATTTT. Encoded protein: CAISESTVGNQPQHF.

This chain uses TRBV2 with TRBJ2-1; D may be TRBD2 (6 bases). Trimming left V 5 bases short and J 0 bases short, with 17 bases between. The germline gives CDR1 SNHLY, CDR2 FYNNEI. The CDR3 is 17 amino acids. The DNA of the CDR3 is TGTGCCAGCAGTCTTCGGGCTAGCGCTAGCTCCTACAATGAGCAGTTCTTC. Encoded protein: CASSLRASASSYNEQFF. The full variable domain, in which reference TRBV2 and TRBJ2-1 provide the parts outside the CDR3, is EPEVTQTPSHQVTQMGQEVILRCVPISNHLYFYWYRQILGQKVEFLVSFYNNEISEKSEIFDDQFSVERPDGSNFTLKIRSTKLEDSAMYFCASSLRASASSYNEQFFGPGTRLTVL.

This clone has only one observation. This chain connects TRBV5-1 to TRBJ2-7; TRBD2 matches 7 bases. J lost 6 bases, V lost 3 bases, and 12 bases had no gene match. Germline V gene lookup returns CDR1 SGHRS and CDR2 YFSETQ. This CDR3 comprises 15 residues. CDR3 residues: CASSSGLAWGGEQYF. In DNA form, the CDR3 reads TGCGCCAGCAGCTCGGGTCTCGCTTGGGGGGGCGAGCAGTACTTC. Complete variable domain (other parts from reference TRBV5-1 and TRBJ2-7): KAGVTQTPRYLIKTRGQQVTLSCSPISGHRSVSWYQQTPGQGLQFLFEYFSETQRNKGNFPGRFSGRQFSNSRSEMNVSTLELGDSALYLCASSSGLAWGGEQYFGPGTRLTVT.

This clone has just one count. The CDR3 is CASSLVSGGPTDTQYF. The CDR3 DNA reads as TGTGCCAGCAGCTTGGTTTCGGGGGGCCCCACAGATACGCAGTATTTT. The chain carries TRBV5-6 and TRBJ2-3; perhaps TRBD2 as D (7 bases). This CDR3 spans 16 amino acids. Germline loops: CDR1 SGHDT, CDR2 YYEEEE. V gave up 0 bases and J gave up 2 bases, with 13 bases separating them.

V gene TRBV6-5 combines with J gene TRBJ2-5; 16 bases line up with TRBD2. The CDR3 spans 16 residues. Germline-derived CDR1 and CDR2 are MNHEY and SVGAGI. Trimming removed 4 bases from V and 5 bases from J; junction bases left unmatched: 4. CDR3 sequence (DNA): TGTGCCAGCAGTTCGGGACTAGCGGGAGGGTTTGAGACCCAGTACTTC. Protein sequence: CASSSGLAGGFETQYF.

This clone has a handful of counts. V is TRBV7-8 and J is TRBJ1-2; D might be TRBD1 (5 bases). Germline values: CDR1 SGHVS, CDR2 FQNEAQ. The V gene lost 1 base and the J gene lost 4 bases, with 10 bases spanning the gap. This CDR3 region has 14 residues. The CDR3 loop is CASSLGGRIYGYTF. The CDR3 nucleotides read TGTGCCAGCAGCTTAGGGGGCAGAATCTATGGCTACACCTTC.

To note about this clone: The junction differs from germline at one of its ends, possibly a read error. The gene calls are TRBV20-1 and TRBJ2-1, with D perhaps being TRBD1 or TRBD2 (5 bases each). Germline V gene sequence: CDR1 DFQATT, CDR2 SNEGSKA (reference sequence). The CDR3 has 10 residues. The CDR3 protein is CSARGAEQFF. The CDR3 DNA sequence: TGCAGTGCGAGAGGGGCTGAGCAGTTCTTC.

This chain joins TRBV7-3 and TRBJ2-1; maybe TRBD1 (5 bases). Trimming removed 5 bases from V and 7 bases from J, with 6 bases in between. CDR1 is SGHTA and CDR2 is FQGTGA in the germline V gene. The CDR3 runs 11 residues. CDR3 sequence reads: CASSPGNEQFF. DNA for the CDR3: TGTGCCAGCAGCCCAGGGAATGAGCAGTTCTTC.

The V call is TRBV6-1, the J call TRBJ1-1; 10 bases match TRBD1. The CDR3 is 13 residues long. Germline lookup yields CDR1 MNHNS and CDR2 SASEGT. With V trimmed by 6 bases and J by 5 bases, 3 bases remained unmatched. The CDR3 nucleotides read TGTGCCAGCAGCTGGACAGGGGGAACTGAAGCTTTCTTT. Translated, it gives CASSWTGGTEAFF.

This chain joins TRBV5-1 and TRBJ1-2; 7 bases are shared with TRBD1. V was clipped by 4 bases and J by 2 bases; unmatched bases: 2. The CDR3 covers 13 residues. Per the germline V gene, CDR1 is SGHRS and CDR2 is YFSETQ. CDR3 nucleotide sequence: TGCGCCAGCAGCCAGACAGGGAACTATGGCTACACCTTC. It encodes CASSQTGNYGYTF.

J is TRBJ2-7 and V is TRBV6-6; tentative D call: TRBD1 (6 bases). V shed 1 base and J shed 0 bases, with 10 bases lying between them. The CDR3 contains 15 residues. Germline CDR1 is MNHNY and CDR2 is SVGAGI (reference sequence). CDR3 residues: CASSYFGTHSYEQYF. CDR3 coding DNA: TGTGCCAGCAGTTACTTCGGGACACACTCCTACGAGCAGTACTTC.

By share of the sample, this clone is medium-sized. This rearrangement joins TRBV4-1 to TRBJ2-5; 7 bases map to TRBD1. V was pared by 5 bases and J by 2 bases, with 8 bases of the junction left unmatched. CDR1 MGHRA and CDR2 YSYEKL come from the germline V gene. There are 15 residues in the CDR3. The CDR3 nucleotides are TGCGCCAGCAGCGTAGGGACAGCCAGACAAGAGACCCAGTACTTC. Its translation is CASSVGTARQETQYF.

The chain links TRBV10-3 to TRBJ2-7, with 8 bases identical to TRBD1. This CDR3 is 15 amino acids long. Unmatched junction bases numbered 8, after V lost 7 bases and J lost 0 bases. Germline CDR1 and CDR2: ENHRY and SYGVKD. The CDR3 region is CAIKTGAPSSYEQYF. The CDR3 DNA is TGTGCCATCAAGACAGGGGCCCCGAGCTCCTACGAGCAGTACTTC.

The rearrangement uses TRBV2 and TRBJ2-1; the match to TRBD2 covers 8 bases. The germline gives CDR1 SNHLY, CDR2 FYNNEI. The CDR3 consists of 14 residues. Unmatched junction bases numbered 13, after V lost 9 bases and J lost 9 bases. The CDR3: CARSSGGTTGEQFF. The CDR3 DNA follows: TGTGCCAGATCGAGCGGGGGCACTACGGGTGAGCAGTTCTTC.

This clone was seen a few times. This chain links TRBV30 with TRBJ1-5; D remains ambiguous. V was trimmed by 7 bases and J by 2 bases, leaving 12 bases between them. Germline V CDR1 and CDR2: GTSNPN, SVGIG (reference sequence). The CDR3 has 13 amino acids. Here the CDR3 DNA reads TGTGCCTCCGCTTTGGACGGCAATCAGCCCCAGCATTTT. It yields the protein CASALDGNQPQHF. Full variable domain (rest looked up from reference TRBV30 and TRBJ1-5): SQTIHQWPATLVQPVGSPLSLECTVEGTSNPNLYWYRQAAGRGLQLLFYSVGIGQISSEVPQNLSASRPQDRQFILSSKKLLLSDSGFYLCASALDGNQPQHFGDGTRLSIL.

The rearrangement links TRBV9 to TRBJ1-2, with a possible D match to TRBD1 (5 bases). Per the germline V gene, CDR1 is SGDLS and CDR2 is YYNGEE. CDR3 length: 13 amino acids. V lost 1 base, J lost 6 bases, and 10 bases lay in between. CDR3 nucleotide sequence: TGTGCCAGCAGCGTAACCGGGACCCATGGCTACACCTTC. This encodes CASSVTGTHGYTF.

The chain has TRBV18 and TRBJ1-2; unclear D gene. Deletions cut 0 bases from V and 4 bases from J, with 9 bases between. This CDR3 has 14 amino acids. The germline CDR1 and CDR2 sequences are KGHSH and LQKENI. CDR3 DNA: TGTGCCAGCTCACCACCCCCAGGAGCCTATGGCTACACCTTC. Amino acids: CASSPPPGAYGYTF.